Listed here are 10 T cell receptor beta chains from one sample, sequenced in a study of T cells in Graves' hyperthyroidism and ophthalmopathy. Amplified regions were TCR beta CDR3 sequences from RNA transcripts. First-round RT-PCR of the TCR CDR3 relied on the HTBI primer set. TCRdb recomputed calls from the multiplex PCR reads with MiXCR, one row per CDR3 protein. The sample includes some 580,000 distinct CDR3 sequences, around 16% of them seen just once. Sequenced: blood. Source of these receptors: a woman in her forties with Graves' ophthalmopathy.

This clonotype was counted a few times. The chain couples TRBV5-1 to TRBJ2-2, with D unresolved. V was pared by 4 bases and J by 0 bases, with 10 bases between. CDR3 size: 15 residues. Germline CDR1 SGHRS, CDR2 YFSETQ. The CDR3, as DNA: TGCGCCAGCAGCGAACCGCCTACGAACACCGGGGAGCTGTTTTTT. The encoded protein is CASSEPPTNTGELFF.

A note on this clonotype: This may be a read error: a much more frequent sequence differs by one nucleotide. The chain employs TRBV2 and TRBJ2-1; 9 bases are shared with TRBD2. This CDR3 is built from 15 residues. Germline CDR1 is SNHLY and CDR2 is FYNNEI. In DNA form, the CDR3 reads TGTGCCAGCAGTGATGGGCTAGCGGGAAGGAATGAGAAGTTCTTC. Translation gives CASSDGLAGRNEKFF.

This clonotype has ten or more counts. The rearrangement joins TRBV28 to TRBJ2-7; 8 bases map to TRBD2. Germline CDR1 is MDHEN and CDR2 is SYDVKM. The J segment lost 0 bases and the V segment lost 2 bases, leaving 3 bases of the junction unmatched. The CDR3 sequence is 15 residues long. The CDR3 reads CASSLPGGGSYEQYF. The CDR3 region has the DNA TGTGCCAGCAGTTTACCGGGGGGGGGCTCCTACGAGCAGTACTTC. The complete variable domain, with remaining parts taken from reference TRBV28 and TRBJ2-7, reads DVKVTQSSRYLVKRTGEKVFLECVQDMDHENMFWYRQDPGLGLRLIYFSYDVKMKEKGDIPEGYSVSREKKERFSLILESASTNQTSMYLCASSLPGGGSYEQYFGPGTRLTVT.

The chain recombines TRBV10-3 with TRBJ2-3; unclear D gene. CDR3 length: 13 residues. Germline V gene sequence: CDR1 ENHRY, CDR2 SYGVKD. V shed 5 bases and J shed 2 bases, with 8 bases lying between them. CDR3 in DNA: TGTGCCATCAGTACGACGGCCACAGATACGCAGTATTTT. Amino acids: CAISTTATDTQYF.

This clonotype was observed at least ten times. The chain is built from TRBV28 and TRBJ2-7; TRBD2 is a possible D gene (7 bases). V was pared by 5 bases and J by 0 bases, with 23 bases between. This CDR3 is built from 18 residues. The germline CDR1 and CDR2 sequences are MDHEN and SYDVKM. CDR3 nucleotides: TGTGCCAGCAGTCCTAAGGAAGGAGGGGGGGCTAGCTCCTACGAGCAGTACTTC. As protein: CASSPKEGGGASSYEQYF.

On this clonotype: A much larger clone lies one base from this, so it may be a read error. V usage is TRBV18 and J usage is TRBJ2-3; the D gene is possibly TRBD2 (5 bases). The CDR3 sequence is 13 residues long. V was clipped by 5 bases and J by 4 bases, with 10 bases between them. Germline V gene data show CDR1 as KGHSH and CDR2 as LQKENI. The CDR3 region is CASSKDLADTQYF. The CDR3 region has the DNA TGTGCCAGCTCAAAGGACTTGGCAGATACGCAGTATTTT.

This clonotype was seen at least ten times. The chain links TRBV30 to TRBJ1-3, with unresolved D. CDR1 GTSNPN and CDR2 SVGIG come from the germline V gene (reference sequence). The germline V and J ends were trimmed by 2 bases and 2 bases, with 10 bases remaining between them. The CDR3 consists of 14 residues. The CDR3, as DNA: TGTGCCTGGAGTAGGAGACCGACTGGAAACACCATATATTTT. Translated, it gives CAWSRRPTGNTIYF.

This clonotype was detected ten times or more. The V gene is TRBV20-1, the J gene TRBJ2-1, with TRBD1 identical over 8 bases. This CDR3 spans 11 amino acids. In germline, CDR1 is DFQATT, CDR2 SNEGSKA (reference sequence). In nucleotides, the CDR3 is TGCACCGGACAGGGAGGCAATGAGCAGTTCTTC. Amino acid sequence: CTGQGGNEQFF.

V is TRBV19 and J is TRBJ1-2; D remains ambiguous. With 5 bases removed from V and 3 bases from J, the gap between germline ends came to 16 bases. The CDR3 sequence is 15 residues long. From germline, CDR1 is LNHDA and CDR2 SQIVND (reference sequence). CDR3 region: CASSPSTGLDYGYTF. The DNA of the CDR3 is TGTGCCAGTAGTCCCAGCACGGGCTTAGACTATGGCTACACCTTC.

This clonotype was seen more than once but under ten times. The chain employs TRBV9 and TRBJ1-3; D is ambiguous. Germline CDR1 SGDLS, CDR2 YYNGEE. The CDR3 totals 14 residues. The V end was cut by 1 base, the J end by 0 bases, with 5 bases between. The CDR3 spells CASSVSASGNTIYF. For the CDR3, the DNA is TGTGCCAGCAGCGTAAGCGCCTCTGGAAACACCATATATTTT. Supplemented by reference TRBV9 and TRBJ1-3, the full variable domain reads DSGVTQTPKHLITATGQRVTLRCSPRSGDLSVYWYQQSLDQGLQFLIQYYNGEERAKGNILERFSAQQFPDLHSELNLSSLELGDSALYFCASSVSASGNTIYFGEGSWLTVV.